The entry that follows covers one T cell receptor (beta chain) sequence. The CDR3 sequence is 16 residues long. Trimming at V came to 2 bases and at J to 5 bases, leaving 8 bases not matched to a gene. CDR1 is SGHDT, CDR2 YYEEEE, per germline. Generated by immunoSEQ multiplex PCR, the TCRdb table keeps only in-frame clones and is missing some. The table has more than 95,000 clones, approximately 90% seen once; the top ten hold about 18%. These data come from a study of control samples from healthy donors and cancer patients. The chain carries TRBV5-6 and TRBJ2-3; 10 positions agree with TRBD1. This receptor was obtained from a man aged 55-75 years with lung cancer. The sequencing input was PBMCs. CDR3 amino acids: CASSLRTGGFKDTQYF. The CDR3 nucleotides read TGTGCCAGCAGCTTAAGGACAGGGGGGTTCAAAGATACGCAGTATTTT.